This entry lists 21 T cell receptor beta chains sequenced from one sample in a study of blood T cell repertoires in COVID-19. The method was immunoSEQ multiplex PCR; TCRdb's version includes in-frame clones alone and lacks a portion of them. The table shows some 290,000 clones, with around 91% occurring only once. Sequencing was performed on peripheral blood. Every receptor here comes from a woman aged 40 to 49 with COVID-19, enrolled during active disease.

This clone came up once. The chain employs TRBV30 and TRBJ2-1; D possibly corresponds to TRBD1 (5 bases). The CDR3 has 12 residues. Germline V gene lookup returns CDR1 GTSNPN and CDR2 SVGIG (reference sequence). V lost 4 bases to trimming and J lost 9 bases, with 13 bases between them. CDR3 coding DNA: TGTGCCTGGAACCGCGCAAGGGGTGAGCAGTTCTTC. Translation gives CAWNRARGEQFF.

CDR3 nucleotides: TGCGCCAGCACCGTGATCCCGGGACAGGGTCAAGGCTACACCTTC. Its protein is CASTVIPGQGQGYTF. The rearrangement links TRBV5-1 to TRBJ1-2, with TRBD1 matching 9 bases. CDR3 length: 15 residues. CDR1 SGHRS and CDR2 YFSETQ come from the germline V gene. V shed 6 bases, J shed 8 bases, and the junction held 14 bases outside the gene matches.

CDR3 coding DNA: TGTGCCAGCAGCTTAGCGGGGTTCTCCTACGAGCAGTACTTC. Translation gives CASSLAGFSYEQYF. The chain is built from TRBV11-2 and TRBJ2-7, with TRBD2 as a possible D gene (5 bases). Trimming cost V 1 base and J 0 bases, with 7 bases left between them. This CDR3 region has 14 residues. Germline V gene data show CDR1 as SGHAT and CDR2 as FQNNGV.

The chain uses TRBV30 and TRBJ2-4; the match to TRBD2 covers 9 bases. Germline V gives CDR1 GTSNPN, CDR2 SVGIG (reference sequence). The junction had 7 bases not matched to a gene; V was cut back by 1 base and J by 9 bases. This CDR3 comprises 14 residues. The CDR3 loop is CAWSARREGGIQYF. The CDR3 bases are TGTGCCTGGAGTGCGCGGCGGGAGGGGGGCATTCAGTACTTC.

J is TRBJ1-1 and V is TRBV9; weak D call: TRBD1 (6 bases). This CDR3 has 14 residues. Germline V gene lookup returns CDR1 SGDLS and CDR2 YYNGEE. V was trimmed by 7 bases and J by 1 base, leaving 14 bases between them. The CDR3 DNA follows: TGTGCCAGCGATAGGCCAGGGGCGAACACTGAAGCTTTCTTT. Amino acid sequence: CASDRPGANTEAFF.

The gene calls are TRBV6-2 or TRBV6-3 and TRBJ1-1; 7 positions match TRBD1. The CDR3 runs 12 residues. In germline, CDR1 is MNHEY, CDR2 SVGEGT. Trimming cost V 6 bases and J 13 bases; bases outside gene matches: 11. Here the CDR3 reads CASSRRDRVVFF. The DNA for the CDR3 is TGTGCCAGCAGCCGACGAGACAGGGTGGTTTTCTTT.

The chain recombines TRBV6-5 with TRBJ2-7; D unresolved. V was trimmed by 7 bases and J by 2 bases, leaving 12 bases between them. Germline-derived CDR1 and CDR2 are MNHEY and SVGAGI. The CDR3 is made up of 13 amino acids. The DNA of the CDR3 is TGTGCCAGCACTAAGATAATACCCTACGAGCAGTACTTC. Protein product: CASTKIIPYEQYF.

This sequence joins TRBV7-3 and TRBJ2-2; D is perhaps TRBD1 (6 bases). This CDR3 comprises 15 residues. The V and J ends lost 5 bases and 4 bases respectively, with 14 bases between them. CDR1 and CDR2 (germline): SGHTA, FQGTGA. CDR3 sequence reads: CASSPQGRGTGELFF. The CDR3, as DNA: TGTGCCAGCAGCCCACAGGGTCGAGGCACCGGGGAGCTGTTTTTT.

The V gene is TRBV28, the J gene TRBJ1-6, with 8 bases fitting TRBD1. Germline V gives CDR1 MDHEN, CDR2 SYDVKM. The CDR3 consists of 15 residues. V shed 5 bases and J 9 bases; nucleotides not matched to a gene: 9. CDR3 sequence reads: CASSPRQGTGSPLHF. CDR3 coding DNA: TGTGCCAGCAGTCCGCGACAGGGGACCGGTTCACCCCTCCACTTT. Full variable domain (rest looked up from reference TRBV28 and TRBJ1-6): DVKVTQSSRYLVKRTGEKVFLECVQDMDHENMFWYRQDPGLGLRLIYFSYDVKMKEKGDIPEGYSVSREKKERFSLILESASTNQTSMYLCASSPRQGTGSPLHFGNGTRLTVT.

The CDR3 protein is CASSEMDRGSNQPQHF. The CDR3 region has the DNA TGTGCCAGCAGTGAAATGGACAGGGGAAGCAATCAGCCCCAGCATTTT. The chain recombines TRBV25-1 with TRBJ1-5; 9 nucleotides line up with TRBD1. The germline V gene encodes CDR1 MGHDK and CDR2 SYGVNS. This CDR3 is 16 amino acids long. Trimming at V came to 2 bases and at J to 1 base, leaving 3 bases not matched to a gene. The full variable domain, with the rest looked up from reference TRBV25-1 and TRBJ1-5, is EADIYQTPRYLVIGTGKKITLECSQTMGHDKMYWYQQDPGMELHLIHYSYGVNSTEKGDLSSESTVSRIRTEHFPLTLESARPSHTSQYLCASSEMDRGSNQPQHFGDGTRLSIL.

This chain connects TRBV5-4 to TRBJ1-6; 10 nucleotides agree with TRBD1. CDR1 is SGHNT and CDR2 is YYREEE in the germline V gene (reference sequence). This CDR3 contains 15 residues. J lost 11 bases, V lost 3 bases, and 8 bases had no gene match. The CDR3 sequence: CASSSRTGGLTPLHF. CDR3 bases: TGTGCCAGCAGCTCACGGACAGGGGGACTGACACCCCTCCACTTT.

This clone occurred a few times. The CDR3 nucleotides read TGTGCCAGCAGCTTAGCCGGACAGGGGGAAAAACTGTTTTTT. This translates into CASSLAGQGEKLFF. V is TRBV7-9 and J is TRBJ1-4, with 9 bases that match TRBD1. The J segment lost 8 bases and the V segment lost 0 bases, leaving 1 base of the junction unmatched. This CDR3 has 14 residues. The V gene's germline CDR1 is SEHNR and CDR2 FQNEAQ (reference sequence). Together with reference TRBV7-9 and TRBJ1-4, the CDR3 gives the full variable domain: DTGVSQNPRHKITKRGQNVTFRCDPISEHNRLYWYRQTLGQGPEFLTYFQNEAQLEKSRLLSDRFSAERPKGSFSTLEIQRTEQGDSAMYLCASSLAGQGEKLFFGSGTQLSVL.

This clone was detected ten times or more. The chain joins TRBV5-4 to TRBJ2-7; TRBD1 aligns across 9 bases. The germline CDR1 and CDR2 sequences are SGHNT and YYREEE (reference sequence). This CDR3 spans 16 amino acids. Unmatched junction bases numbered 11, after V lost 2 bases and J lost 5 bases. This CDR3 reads CASSFPHGTGNHEQYF. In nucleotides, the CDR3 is TGTGCCAGCAGCTTCCCGCACGGGACAGGGAACCACGAGCAGTACTTC.

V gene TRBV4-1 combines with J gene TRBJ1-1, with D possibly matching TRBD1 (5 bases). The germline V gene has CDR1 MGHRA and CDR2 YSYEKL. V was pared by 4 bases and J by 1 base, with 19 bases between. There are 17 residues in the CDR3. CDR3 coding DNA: TGCGCCAGCAGCCTAAATCCGAGACAGCTAACGAACACTGAAGCTTTCTTT. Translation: CASSLNPRQLTNTEAFF.

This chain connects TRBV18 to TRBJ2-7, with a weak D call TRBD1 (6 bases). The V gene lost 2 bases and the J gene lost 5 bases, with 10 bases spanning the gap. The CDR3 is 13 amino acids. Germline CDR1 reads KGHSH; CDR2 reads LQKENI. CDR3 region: CASSPSGVDEQYF. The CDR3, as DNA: TGTGCCAGCTCACCATCAGGGGTAGACGAGCAGTACTTC.

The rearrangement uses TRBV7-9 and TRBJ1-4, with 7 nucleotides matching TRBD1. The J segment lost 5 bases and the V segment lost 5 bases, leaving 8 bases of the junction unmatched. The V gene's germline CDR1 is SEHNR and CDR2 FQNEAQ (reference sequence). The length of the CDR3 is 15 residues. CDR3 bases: TGTGCCAGCAGCGGGGCAGGGGGTCCCAATGAAAAACTGTTTTTT. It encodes CASSGAGGPNEKLFF.

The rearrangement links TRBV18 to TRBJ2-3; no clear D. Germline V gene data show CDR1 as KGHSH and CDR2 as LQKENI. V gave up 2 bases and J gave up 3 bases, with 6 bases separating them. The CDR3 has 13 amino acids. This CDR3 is CASSPAQTDTQYF. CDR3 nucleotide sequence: TGTGCCAGCTCACCAGCACAGACAGATACGCAGTATTTT.

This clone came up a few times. The CDR3: CASSAANYGYTF. DNA for the CDR3: TGTGCCAGCAGCGCAGCTAACTATGGCTACACCTTC. V is TRBV11-2 and J is TRBJ1-2; the D is unclear. From germline, CDR1 is SGHAT and CDR2 FQNNGV. CDR3 length: 12 amino acids. Trimming removed 5 bases at V and 0 bases at J, with 4 bases between.

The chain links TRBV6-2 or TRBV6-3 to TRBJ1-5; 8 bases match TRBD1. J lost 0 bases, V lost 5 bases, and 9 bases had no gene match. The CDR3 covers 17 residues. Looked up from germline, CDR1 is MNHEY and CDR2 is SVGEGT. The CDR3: CASSARQGPYSNQPQHF. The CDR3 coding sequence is TGTGCCAGCAGTGCTAGACAGGGGCCCTATAGCAATCAGCCCCAGCATTTT.

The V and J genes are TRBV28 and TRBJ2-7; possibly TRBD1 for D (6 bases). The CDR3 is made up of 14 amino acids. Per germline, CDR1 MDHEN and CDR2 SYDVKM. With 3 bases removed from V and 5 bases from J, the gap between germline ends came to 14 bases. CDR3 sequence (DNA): TGTGCCAGCAGTTTCCCAGGGGCAGGCAACGAGCAGTACTTC. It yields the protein CASSFPGAGNEQYF.

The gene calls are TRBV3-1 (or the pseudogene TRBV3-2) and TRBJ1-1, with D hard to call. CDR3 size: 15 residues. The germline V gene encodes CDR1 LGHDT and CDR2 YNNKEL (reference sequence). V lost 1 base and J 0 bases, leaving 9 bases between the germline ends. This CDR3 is CASSQATGMNTEAFF. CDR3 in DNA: TGTGCCAGCAGCCAAGCCACCGGGATGAACACTGAAGCTTTCTTT.